A single sample gave rise to the 25 T cell receptor beta chains below, sequenced in a study of T cell responses to AZD1222 COVID-19 vaccine. Sequencing was performed with immunoSEQ multiplex PCR; in TCRdb, only in-frame clones are kept and a portion is missing. This sample yields around 110,000 clones, of which around 92% are seen a single time; under 3.5% belongs to the top ten. Specimen: peripheral blood, collected on day 0 of AZD1222 vaccination. The receptor source for this set is an adult in good health.

The gene calls are TRBV28 and TRBJ1-2; TRBD1 aligns across 9 bases. V lost 3 bases and J lost 5; bases outside the gene matches: 4. This CDR3 contains 14 residues. CDR1 and CDR2 from the germline V gene are MDHEN and SYDVKM. The CDR3 sequence is CASSLTGGVYGYTF. CDR3 nucleotide sequence: TGTGCCAGCAGTTTGACAGGGGGAGTTTATGGCTACACCTTC.

Remarks on this clone: A read error may produce the germline difference seen at one junction end. Other DNA sequences from this sample encode an identical CDR3 as well. V and J are TRBV5-1 and TRBJ2-7; 8 bases line up with TRBD2. The CDR3 sequence is 15 residues long. Germline loops: CDR1 SGHRS, CDR2 YFSETQ. CDR3 loop: CASSVIAGSNYEQYF. CDR3 DNA sequence: TGTGCCAGCAGCGTAATAGCGGGGAGCAACTACGAGCAGTACTTC.

The V call is TRBV7-9, the J call TRBJ2-1; D is unresolved. Trimming stripped 3 bases from V and 0 bases from J, with 18 bases between. Germline lookup yields CDR1 SEHNR and CDR2 FQNEAQ (reference sequence). CDR3 size: 18 residues. This CDR3 reads CASSFSKTNPSSYNEQFF. CDR3 DNA: TGTGCCAGCAGCTTTTCTAAGACGAATCCGAGCTCCTACAATGAGCAGTTCTTC. The full variable domain, completed using reference TRBV7-9 and TRBJ2-1, is DTGVSQNPRHKITKRGQNVTFRCDPISEHNRLYWYRQTLGQGPEFLTYFQNEAQLEKSRLLSDRFSAERPKGSFSTLEIQRTEQGDSAMYLCASSFSKTNPSSYNEQFFGPGTRLTVL.

The V and J genes are TRBV5-6 and TRBJ1-3; D remains unclear. Germline V CDR1 and CDR2: SGHDT, YYEEEE. The CDR3 runs 17 residues. V was pared by 4 bases and J by 0 bases, with 17 bases between. CDR3 sequence (DNA): TGTGCCAGCAGCCCACCGGCGGGCAGCTTCTCTGGAAACACCATATATTTT. Translating it yields CASSPPAGSFSGNTIYF.

The chain is built from TRBV15 and TRBJ2-5; tentatively, D is TRBD1 (5 bases). Germline CDR1 reads LNHNV; CDR2 reads YYDKDF (reference sequence). The CDR3 is 15 residues long. The ends were cut back, 0 bases at V and 5 bases at J, with 13 bases in the middle. CDR3 region: CATSRDTGIRETQYF. The CDR3 DNA reads as TGTGCCACCAGCAGAGATACAGGTATCCGGGAGACCCAGTACTTC.

J is TRBJ2-1 and V is TRBV9, with TRBD2 matching 9 bases. The CDR3 contains 15 residues. The ends lost 0 bases at V and 9 bases at J; junction bases unmatched: 7. Germline V gene sequence: CDR1 SGDLS, CDR2 YYNGEE. The CDR3 region is CASSVGLAGFGEQFF. DNA of the CDR3: TGTGCCAGCAGCGTAGGGCTAGCGGGATTCGGTGAGCAGTTCTTC.

The rearrangement links TRBV10-1 to TRBJ2-1; D might be TRBD1 (5 bases). CDR3 length: 13 residues. Germline V gene data show CDR1 as WNHNN and CDR2 as SYGVQD (reference sequence). Trimming cost V 3 bases and J 4 bases, with 7 bases left between them. The CDR3 sequence: CASSDPGYNEQFF. CDR3 nucleotide sequence: TGCGCCAGCAGTGACCCAGGGTACAATGAGCAGTTCTTC.

The chain uses TRBV7-8 and TRBJ1-5, with 7 bases identical to TRBD1. Germline V lookup: CDR1 SGHVS, CDR2 FQNEAQ. The CDR3 length is 15 residues. The junction had 5 bases not matched to a gene; V was cut back by 0 bases and J by 6 bases. The CDR3: CASSLATGTGQPQHF. CDR3 bases: TGTGCCAGCAGCTTAGCGACAGGGACGGGTCAGCCCCAGCATTTT.

V and J are TRBV19 and TRBJ2-7; perhaps TRBD1 as D (6 bases). Germline assignment: CDR1 LNHDA and CDR2 SQIVND (reference sequence). This CDR3 has 12 residues. Trimming pared 5 bases from V and 7 bases from J, leaving 12 bases between. The CDR3 reads CASSGDISEQYF. The CDR3 DNA sequence: TGTGCCAGTAGTGGGGACATCTCAGAGCAGTACTTC.

V gene TRBV9 combines with J gene TRBJ2-4, with D uncertain. Trimming removed 0 bases at V and 0 bases at J, with 7 bases between. The CDR3 totals 15 residues. CDR1 and CDR2 (germline): SGDLS, YYNGEE. In DNA form, the CDR3 reads TGTGCCAGCAGCGTAGGGGCTGCAGCCAAAAACATTCAGTACTTC. Protein sequence: CASSVGAAAKNIQYF.

V gene TRBV20-1 combines with J gene TRBJ1-2; 8 positions agree with TRBD1. CDR3 length: 15 amino acids. V shed 3 bases, J shed 7 bases, and the junction held 13 bases outside the gene matches. Germline values: CDR1 DFQATT, CDR2 SNEGSKA (reference sequence). As DNA, the CDR3 is TGCAGTGCTAGTCCTGCGGACCAGGGGGCGGTTGGCTACACCTTC. Translated, it gives CSASPADQGAVGYTF.

This clone was seen a single time. The chain recombines TRBV9 with TRBJ1-1; no reliable D call. The CDR3 is 13 residues long. Looked up from germline, CDR1 is SGDLS and CDR2 is YYNGEE. Trimming shortened V by 0 bases and J by 1 base, and 4 bases separated the two germline ends. The CDR3 DNA reads TGTGCCAGCAGCGTAGTCCCGAACACTGAAGCTTTCTTT. Its protein is CASSVVPNTEAFF. Using reference TRBV9 and TRBJ1-1 for the parts outside the CDR3, the full variable domain is DSGVTQTPKHLITATGQRVTLRCSPRSGDLSVYWYQQSLDQGLQFLIQYYNGEERAKGNILERFSAQQFPDLHSELNLSSLELGDSALYFCASSVVPNTEAFFGQGTRLTVV.

The chain combines TRBV27 with TRBJ2-7; perhaps TRBD1 as D (5 bases). Trimming removed 2 bases at V and 3 bases at J, with 14 bases between. The CDR3 is 15 residues long. Looked up from germline, CDR1 is MNHEY and CDR2 is SMNVEV (reference sequence). The CDR3: CASSLHGHLGYEQYF. CDR3 nucleotides: TGTGCCAGCAGTTTACACGGACATCTAGGCTACGAGCAGTACTTC.

The gene calls are TRBV3-1 (or the pseudogene TRBV3-2) and TRBJ2-1, with TRBD2 matching 8 bases. Germline V gene data show CDR1 as LGHDT and CDR2 as YNNKEL (reference sequence). V lost 0 bases to trimming and J lost 11 bases; unmatched junction nucleotides: 6. The CDR3 has 14 residues. CDR3 loop: CASSQEGRGGKQFF. The CDR3 coding sequence is TGTGCCAGCAGCCAAGAGGGACGCGGGGGGAAGCAGTTCTTC.

The chain joins TRBV28 to TRBJ1-4; 7 nucleotides match TRBD1. The CDR3 totals 14 residues. Germline CDR1 and CDR2: MDHEN and SYDVKM. Unmatched junction bases numbered 6, after V lost 7 bases and J lost 4 bases. The CDR3 spells CASTKTGNNEKLFF. The CDR3 DNA sequence: TGTGCCAGCACCAAGACAGGGAATAATGAAAAACTGTTTTTT.

The chain joins TRBV27 to TRBJ2-3; 7 nucleotides match TRBD2. CDR1 and CDR2 from the germline V gene are MNHEY and SMNVEV (reference sequence). CDR3 size: 16 residues. Trimming at V came to 2 bases and at J to 2 bases, leaving 7 bases not matched to a gene. The CDR3 bases are TGTGCCAGCAGTTTAGCGCTAGCGGTAAACACAGATACGCAGTATTTT. Translation gives CASSLALAVNTDTQYF.

The chain couples TRBV9 to TRBJ1-1; no clear D gene. The germline gives CDR1 SGDLS, CDR2 YYNGEE. The CDR3 has 12 amino acids. V was pared by 3 bases and J by 11 bases, with 14 bases between. In nucleotides, the CDR3 is TGTGCCAGCAGCGCCTCACTAGGTGTGGCTTTCTTT. It codes for CASSASLGVAFF.

This clone was found once. This rearrangement joins TRBV28 to TRBJ2-7; TRBD2 agrees at 7 bases. V lost 2 bases to trimming and J lost 2 bases; unmatched junction nucleotides: 6. Germline V gives CDR1 MDHEN, CDR2 SYDVKM. CDR3 length: 15 amino acids. This chain's CDR3 is CASSLPASGTYEQYF. DNA for the CDR3: TGTGCCAGCAGTTTACCGGCTAGCGGCACCTACGAGCAGTACTTC.

The chain couples TRBV5-5 to TRBJ2-3; D is possibly TRBD1 (5 bases). From germline, CDR1 is SGHKS and CDR2 YYEKEE (reference sequence). The CDR3 sequence is 14 residues long. V lost 1 base and J lost 2, with 8 bases in between. CDR3 sequence (DNA): TGTGCCAGCAGCTTGAGGGGCTACACAGATACGCAGTATTTT. Residues: CASSLRGYTDTQYF.

V gene TRBV2 combines with J gene TRBJ1-2, with 7 bases identical to TRBD1. The CDR3 length is 15 residues. Germline V gives CDR1 SNHLY, CDR2 FYNNEI. Germline trimming cut 6 bases from V and 0 bases from J; bases unmatched to any gene: 7. CDR3 sequence: CASRQGRGTNYGYTF. The CDR3 bases are TGTGCCAGCAGACAGGGGAGGGGGACTAACTATGGCTACACCTTC.

The chain carries TRBV3-1 (or the pseudogene TRBV3-2) and TRBJ2-7; a possible D gene is TRBD2 (6 bases). Germline V gene sequence: CDR1 LGHDT, CDR2 YNNKEL (reference sequence). V was clipped by 1 base and J by 7 bases, with 14 bases between them. The CDR3 spans 14 residues. CDR3 coding DNA: TGTGCCAGCAGCCAAGGGTCAGGTGCGGGGGAGCAGTACTTC. Its protein is CASSQGSGAGEQYF.

The chain carries TRBV11-2 and TRBJ2-5, with D perhaps TRBD1 or TRBD2 (6 bases each). The CDR3 runs 13 residues. Trimming pared 5 bases from V and 2 bases from J, leaving 9 bases between. Looked up from germline, CDR1 is SGHAT and CDR2 is FQNNGV. CDR3 bases: TGTGCCAGCAGCCCGGGGGCACAAGAGACCCAGTACTTC. Its translation is CASSPGAQETQYF.

The chain uses TRBV28 and TRBJ2-6; D gene ambiguous. From germline, CDR1 is MDHEN and CDR2 SYDVKM. The CDR3 has 13 amino acids. Trimming took 5 bases from V and 2 from J, leaving 4 bases between them. CDR3 bases: TGTGCCAGCAGTCCGGCTGGGGCCAACGTCCTGACTTTC. Translation: CASSPAGANVLTF.

This chain links TRBV7-9 with TRBJ1-4; D might be TRBD1 (5 bases). This CDR3 contains 13 residues. The V end was cut by 5 bases, the J end by 5 bases, with 9 bases between. In germline, CDR1 is SEHNR, CDR2 FQNEAQ (reference sequence). As DNA, the CDR3 is TGTGCCAGCAGCCCCAGGGCGAATGAAAAACTGTTTTTT. Protein sequence: CASSPRANEKLFF.

The J gene is TRBJ2-7, the V gene TRBV5-6; no firm D call. Germline V gene sequence: CDR1 SGHDT, CDR2 YYEEEE. The CDR3 consists of 12 residues. V lost 0 bases to trimming and J lost 5 bases, with 6 bases between them. The CDR3 DNA reads as TGTGCCAGCAGCTTGGTAGGTAACGAGCAGTACTTC. Its protein is CASSLVGNEQYF.